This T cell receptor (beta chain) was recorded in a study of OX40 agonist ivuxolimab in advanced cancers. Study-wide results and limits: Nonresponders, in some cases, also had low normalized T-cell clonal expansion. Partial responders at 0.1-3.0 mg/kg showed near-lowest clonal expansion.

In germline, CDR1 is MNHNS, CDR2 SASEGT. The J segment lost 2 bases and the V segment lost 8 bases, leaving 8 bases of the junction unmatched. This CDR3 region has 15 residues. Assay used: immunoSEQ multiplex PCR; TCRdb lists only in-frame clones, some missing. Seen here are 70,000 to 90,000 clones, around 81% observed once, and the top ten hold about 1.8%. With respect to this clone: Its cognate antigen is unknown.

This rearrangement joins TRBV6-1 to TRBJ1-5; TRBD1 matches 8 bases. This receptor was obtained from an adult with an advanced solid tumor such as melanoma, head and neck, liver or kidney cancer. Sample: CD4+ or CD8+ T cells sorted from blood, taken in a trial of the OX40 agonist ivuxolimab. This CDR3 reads CASYRTGTGNQPQHF. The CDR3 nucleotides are TGTGCCAGCTACCGGACAGGGACGGGCAATCAGCCCCAGCATTTT.